A single T cell receptor (beta chain) is shown here with its context. These data are taken from a study of glioma-infiltrating T cells after dendritic cell vaccination. CDR1 and CDR2 (germline): SEHNR, FQNEAQ (reference sequence). This CDR3 region has 15 residues. V gave up 5 bases and J gave up 1 base, with 14 bases separating them. Assay: immunoSEQ multiplex PCR; the TCRdb copy retains only in-frame clones and omits some. The sample lists about 82,000 clones; around 90% were seen once. Sample: blood, taken before dendritic cell vaccination. The V gene is TRBV7-9, the J gene TRBJ1-1; possible D gene TRBD1, 6 bases. The sequence came from a human donor with glioblastoma. The CDR3 sequence is CASSPPGTPNTEAFF. The CDR3 region has the DNA TGTGCCAGCAGCCCTCCCGGGACACCGAACACTGAAGCTTTCTTT.